Below, 8 T cell receptor beta chains from the same sample are listed, as sequenced in a study of shared clonotypes between healthy human individuals (dated by TCRdb to about 2020). The library was produced with the immunoSEQ multiplex PCR assay. TCRdb obtained this table from immuneACCESS and retained in-frame rearrangements with V and J assigned. These tables miss some clones; where compared with another copy, unresolved V genes account for less than half of the shortfall, and the remainder is unexplained. The sample table lists around 350,000 clones, about 73% of them with a count of one. About 9.4% of the sample is taken by the ten largest. The sequenced sample was memory CD4+ T cells sorted from blood. The cell subset or site label on this specimen signifies: CD45RA-negative fraction. Source of these receptors: a man younger than 45 in good health.

This clone was seen more than once but under ten times. The chain has TRBV28 and TRBJ2-7; perhaps TRBD1 as D (6 bases). The V end was cut by 2 bases, the J end by 1 base, with 12 bases between. CDR1 and CDR2 from the germline V gene are MDHEN and SYDVKM. This CDR3 spans 15 amino acids. CDR3 in DNA: TGTGCCAGCAGTTTAGTGGGGGACAAATCCTACGAGCAGTACTTC. Its protein product is CASSLVGDKSYEQYF. The full variable domain, with the rest looked up from reference TRBV28 and TRBJ2-7, is DVKVTQSSRYLVKRTGEKVFLECVQDMDHENMFWYRQDPGLGLRLIYFSYDVKMKEKGDIPEGYSVSREKKERFSLILESASTNQTSMYLCASSLVGDKSYEQYFGPGTRLTVT.

The V gene is TRBV15, the J gene TRBJ2-5; possible D gene TRBD1, 6 bases. With 1 base removed from V and 5 bases from J, the gap between germline ends came to 14 bases. This CDR3 has 15 amino acids. CDR1 LNHNV and CDR2 YYDKDF come from the germline V gene (reference sequence). The DNA for the CDR3 is TGTGCCACCAGCAGAGCTCGACAGGTTGAGGAGACCCAGTACTTC. This translates into CATSRARQVEETQYF.

The V call is TRBV7-3, the J call TRBJ2-5; possible D gene TRBD2, 5 bases. The CDR3 covers 15 residues. With 2 bases removed from V and 5 bases from J, the gap between germline ends came to 15 bases. Germline-derived CDR1 and CDR2 are SGHTA and FQGTGA. The DNA for the CDR3 is TGTGCCAGCAGCTTATACGAGGGCGGTGGGGAGACCCAGTACTTC. It yields the protein CASSLYEGGGETQYF.

The rearrangement joins TRBV5-8 to TRBJ1-2; no firm D call. Germline-derived CDR1 and CDR2 are SGHTS and YDEGEE. Trimming shortened V by 6 bases and J by 4 bases, and 19 bases separated the two germline ends. The CDR3 consists of 15 residues. The DNA of the CDR3 is TGTGCCAGCAACAACCCGCGCCTGGGCCGCTATGGCTACACCTTC. This codes for CASNNPRLGRYGYTF. The full variable domain, its missing parts supplied by reference TRBV5-8 and TRBJ1-2, is EAGVTQSPTHLIKTRGQQATLRCSPISGHTSVYWYQQALGLGLQFLLWYDEGEERNRGNFPPRFSGRQFPNYSSELNVNALELEDSALYLCASNNPRLGRYGYTFGSGTRLTVV.

The chain has TRBV29-1 and TRBJ2-2, with 8 bases fitting TRBD1. Losses at the gene ends were 7 bases for V and 7 bases for J; bases not matched to a gene: 8. The CDR3 runs 13 residues. CDR1 and CDR2 from the germline V gene are SQVTM and ANQGSEA. CDR3 sequence reads: CSGRQGQGGELFF. DNA of the CDR3: TGCAGCGGCAGACAGGGGCAGGGCGGGGAGCTGTTTTTT.

The rearrangement uses TRBV2 and TRBJ2-5; D not resolved. The V gene lost 5 bases and the J gene lost 1 base, with 8 bases spanning the gap. The germline V gene has CDR1 SNHLY and CDR2 FYNNEI. The CDR3 covers 13 residues. CDR3 region: CASSFSAQETQYF. The CDR3 DNA follows: TGTGCCAGCAGTTTCAGCGCCCAAGAGACCCAGTACTTC.

A remark on this clone: The sample holds other DNA sequences that translate to the same CDR3. The chain joins TRBV5-1 to TRBJ2-3, with D tentatively TRBD2 (6 bases). CDR1 is SGHRS, CDR2 YFSETQ, per germline. The CDR3 is 15 residues long. The ends were cut back, 0 bases at V and 1 base at J, with 9 bases in the middle. The CDR3 protein is CASSLDGRGTDTQYF. The CDR3 DNA is TGCGCCAGCAGCTTGGACGGGAGAGGCACAGATACGCAGTATTTT.

The rearrangement joins TRBV7-2 to TRBJ2-2; no clear D gene. This CDR3 is 11 amino acids long. Trimming took 1 base from V and 13 from J, leaving 7 bases between them. Germline V gives CDR1 SGHTA, CDR2 FQGNSA. The CDR3 DNA sequence: TGTGCCAGCAGCTTAGGGGGTGTGCTGTTTTTT. Residues: CASSLGGVLFF. Variable domain in full (rest from reference TRBV7-2 and TRBJ2-2): GAGVSQSPSNKVTEKGKDVELRCDPISGHTALYWYRQSLGQGLEFLIYFQGNSAPDKSGLPSDRFSAERTGGSVSTLTIQRTQQEDSAVYLCASSLGGVLFFGEGSRLTVL.